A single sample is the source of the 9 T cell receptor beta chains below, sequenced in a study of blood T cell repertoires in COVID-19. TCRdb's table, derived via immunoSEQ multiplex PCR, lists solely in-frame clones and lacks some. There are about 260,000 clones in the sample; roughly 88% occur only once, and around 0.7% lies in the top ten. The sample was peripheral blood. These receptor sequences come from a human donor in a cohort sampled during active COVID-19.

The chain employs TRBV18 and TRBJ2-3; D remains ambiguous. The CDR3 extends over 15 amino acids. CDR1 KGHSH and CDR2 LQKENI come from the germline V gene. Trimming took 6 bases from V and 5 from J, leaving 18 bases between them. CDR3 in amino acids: CASSPRLESGDTQYF. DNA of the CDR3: TGTGCCAGCTCCCCCCGCTTGGAGTCTGGAGATACGCAGTATTTT.

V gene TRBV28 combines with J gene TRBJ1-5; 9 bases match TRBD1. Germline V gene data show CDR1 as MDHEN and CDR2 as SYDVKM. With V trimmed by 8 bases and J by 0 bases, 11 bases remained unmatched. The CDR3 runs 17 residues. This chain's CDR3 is CASGEGQGRYSNQPQHF. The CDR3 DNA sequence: TGTGCCAGCGGGGAGGGACAGGGCCGTTATAGCAATCAGCCCCAGCATTTT.

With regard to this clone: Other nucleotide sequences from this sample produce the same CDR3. The chain's CDR3 is CASSLRQGGYEQYF. The CDR3 DNA follows: TGTGCCAGCAGTTTAAGACAGGGTGGGTACGAGCAGTACTTC. The rearrangement joins TRBV27 to TRBJ2-7; 7 nucleotides align to TRBD1. This CDR3 contains 14 residues. Losses at the gene ends were 2 bases for V and 4 bases for J; bases not matched to a gene: 5. Germline V gene lookup returns CDR1 MNHEY and CDR2 SMNVEV (reference sequence).

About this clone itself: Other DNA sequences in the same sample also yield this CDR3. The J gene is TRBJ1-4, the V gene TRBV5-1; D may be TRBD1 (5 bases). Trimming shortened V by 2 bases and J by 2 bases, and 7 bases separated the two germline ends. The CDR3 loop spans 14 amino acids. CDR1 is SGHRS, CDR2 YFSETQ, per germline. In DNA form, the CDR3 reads TGCGCCAGCAGCTTAAGGGGCACTAATGAAAAACTGTTTTTT. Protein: CASSLRGTNEKLFF. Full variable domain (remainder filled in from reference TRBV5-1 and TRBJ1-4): KAGVTQTPRYLIKTRGQQVTLSCSPISGHRSVSWYQQTPGQGLQFLFEYFSETQRNKGNFPGRFSGRQFSNSRSEMNVSTLELGDSALYLCASSLRGTNEKLFFGSGTQLSVL.

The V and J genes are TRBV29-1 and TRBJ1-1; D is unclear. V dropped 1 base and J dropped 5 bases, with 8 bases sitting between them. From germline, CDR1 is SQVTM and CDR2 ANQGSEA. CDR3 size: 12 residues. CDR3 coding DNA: TGCAGCGTTGAAGCGAGGGAGACTGAAGCTTTCTTT. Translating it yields CSVEARETEAFF.

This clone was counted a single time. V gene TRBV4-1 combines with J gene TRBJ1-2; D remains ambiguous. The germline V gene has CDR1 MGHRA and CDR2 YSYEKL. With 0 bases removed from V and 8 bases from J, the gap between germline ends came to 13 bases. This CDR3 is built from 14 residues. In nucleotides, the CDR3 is TGCGCCAGCAGCCAAGAGGAGGGATCGCGGGGCTACACCTTC. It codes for CASSQEEGSRGYTF.

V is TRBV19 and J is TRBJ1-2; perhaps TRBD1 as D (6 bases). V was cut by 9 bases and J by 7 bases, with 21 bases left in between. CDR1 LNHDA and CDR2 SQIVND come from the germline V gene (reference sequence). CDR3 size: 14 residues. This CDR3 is CASLGGFRSGGYTF. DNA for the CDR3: TGTGCCAGCCTAGGGGGTTTTCGAAGTGGTGGCTACACCTTC.

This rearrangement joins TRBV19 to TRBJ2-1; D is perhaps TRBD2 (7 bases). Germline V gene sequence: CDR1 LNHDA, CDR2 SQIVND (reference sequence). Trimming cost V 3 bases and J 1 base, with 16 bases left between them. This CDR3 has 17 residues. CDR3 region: CASSMGAGEWSYNEQFF. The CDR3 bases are TGTGCCAGTAGTATGGGGGCGGGAGAATGGTCCTACAATGAGCAGTTCTTC. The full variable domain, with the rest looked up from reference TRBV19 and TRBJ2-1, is DGGITQSPKYLFRKEGQNVTLSCEQNLNHDAMYWYRQDPGQGLRLIYYSQIVNDFQKGDIAEGYSVSREKKESFPLTVTSAQKNPTAFYLCASSMGAGEWSYNEQFFGPGTRLTVL.

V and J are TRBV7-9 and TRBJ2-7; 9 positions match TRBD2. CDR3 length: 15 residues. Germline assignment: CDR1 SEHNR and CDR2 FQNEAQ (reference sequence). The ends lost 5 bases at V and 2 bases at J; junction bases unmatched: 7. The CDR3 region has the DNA TGTGCCAGCAGCCCCCGGACTAGCGAGACCTACGAGCAGTACTTC. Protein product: CASSPRTSETYEQYF.